This T cell receptor (beta chain) came from a study of blood T cell repertoires in COVID-19. Study information: Sites in the United States, Italy and Spain provided acute and convalescent COVID-19 samples.

In the authors' workflow: Counts of nucleated cells, estimated from reference gene primer amplification, were obtained. TCRdb keeps only in-frame clones here, not all; method: immunoSEQ multiplex PCR. That table furnishes V, J and clone size, whereas the DNA furnished D and trimming. Of about 150,000 clones listed, around 84% are singletons. The V gene end was trimmed by 1 base and the J gene end by 1 base; junction bases not matched to a gene: 2. CDR3 length: 15 residues. Germline assignment: CDR1 SEHNR and CDR2 FQNEAQ (reference sequence). Self-reported history from a screening survey and questionnaire set each donor's cohort. Either two negative PCRs, clearance, or symptom resolution qualified Cohort 3 donors as recovered. About this clone: Different DNA sequences within this sample yield the same CDR3.

The chain employs TRBV7-9 and TRBJ2-3, with 7 bases fitting TRBD2. The sample was PBMCs or T cells enriched from blood (not recorded which). This TCR came from a man aged 45 to 65 who had recovered from COVID-19. As DNA, the CDR3 is TGTGCCAGCAGCTTAGGGCTAGCGGGCACAGATACGCAGTATTTT. This gives the protein CASSLGLAGTDTQYF.